The 28 T cell receptor beta chains reported below all come from one sample, sequenced in a study of Ad26.COV2.S vaccination and SARS-CoV-2 variants. This table comes from immunoSEQ multiplex PCR, and its TCRdb copy is limited to in-frame clones, with some not included. The sample carries approximately 300,000 clones, around 81% recorded once. Treatment here: some 20 received Ad26.COV2.S at low or high dose, single or two shots; about 5 received placebo; per-sample allocation not given. Specimens were obtained on day 63 following the first vaccine or placebo injection. Here the sequenced sample was peripheral blood, taken in a trial of Ad26.COV2.S vaccine versus placebo. Receptors originate from a person aged 18-65 years who received the Ad26.COV2.S COVID-19 vaccine or a placebo.

The chain links TRBV6-5 to TRBJ1-6; D is perhaps TRBD1 (5 bases). Between the trimmed V and J ends, which lost 5 bases and 9 bases, there was a span of 14 bases. Germline CDR1 MNHEY, CDR2 SVGAGI. This CDR3 spans 14 amino acids. The CDR3 DNA is TGTGCCAGCAGTCAGTCCTGGGGGATTTCACCCCTCCACTTT. Translation: CASSQSWGISPLHF.

This rearrangement joins TRBV3-1 (or the pseudogene TRBV3-2) to TRBJ1-2; tentatively, D is TRBD1 (5 bases). Germline V gene sequence: CDR1 LGHDT, CDR2 YNNKEL (reference sequence). The V gene lost 4 bases and the J gene lost 5 bases, with 14 bases spanning the gap. The CDR3 has 14 amino acids. The CDR3 spells CASSPPGDLYGYTF. The CDR3, as DNA: TGTGCCAGCAGCCCCCCCGGGGACTTATATGGCTACACCTTC.

The rearrangement links TRBV4-2 to TRBJ1-2; no definite D call. V lost 0 bases, J lost 0 bases, and 14 bases lay in between. This CDR3 region has 17 residues. CDR1 LGHNA and CDR2 YNFKEQ come from the germline V gene. CDR3 in amino acids: CASSQELSARANYGYTF. CDR3 bases: TGTGCCAGCAGCCAAGAGTTGTCAGCCCGAGCTAACTATGGCTACACCTTC.

CDR3 coding DNA: TGTGCCAGCAGCCAATCTGGGACAGCGGTCCCTTATAGCAATCAGCCCCAGCATTTT. It yields the protein CASSQSGTAVPYSNQPQHF. The chain joins TRBV21-1 to TRBJ1-5; the table's D call, TRBD1, was not checked against the DNA. TRBV21-1 is reported as a pseudogene. This CDR3 is built from 19 residues.

J is TRBJ1-2 and V is TRBV4-1; 8 positions match TRBD1. Germline CDR1 MGHRA, CDR2 YSYEKL. V lost 0 bases, J lost 8 bases, and 5 bases stayed unmatched. This CDR3 has 14 amino acids. CDR3 region: CASSQDPGTGGYTF. The CDR3 DNA sequence: TGCGCCAGCAGCCAAGATCCTGGGACAGGAGGCTACACCTTC.

J is TRBJ1-2 and V is TRBV5-1; D is possibly TRBD1 (5 bases). Trimming took 0 bases from V and 4 from J, leaving 16 bases between them. CDR1 and CDR2 (germline): SGHRS, YFSETQ. The CDR3 extends over 16 amino acids. This chain's CDR3 is CASSLVGQGASYGYTF. For the CDR3, the DNA is TGCGCCAGCAGCTTGGTCGGGCAGGGAGCGTCCTATGGCTACACCTTC.

The V call is TRBV25-1, the J call TRBJ1-6; TRBD1 is a possible D gene (5 bases). V shed 8 bases and J shed 9 bases, with 20 bases lying between them. Germline V gives CDR1 MGHDK, CDR2 SYGVNS. The CDR3 length is 15 residues. Here the CDR3 DNA reads TGTGCCAGCGGCCTGATATCCGGGACGTCTTCACCCCTCCACTTT. Its protein is CASGLISGTSSPLHF.

This clone was counted once. The chain joins TRBV7-3 to TRBJ2-3, with TRBD1 matching over 8 bases. Per the germline V gene, CDR1 is SGHTA and CDR2 is FQGTGA. J gave up 7 bases and V 5 bases, and 11 bases lay outside the gene matches. The CDR3 spans 15 residues. CDR3 nucleotide sequence: TGTGCCAGCAGCGAGACAGGGGACAACCCACATACGCAGTATTTT. Translation gives CASSETGDNPHTQYF.

V usage is TRBV2 and J usage is TRBJ2-3, with 8 positions matching TRBD2. Trimming cost V 3 bases and J 6 bases; bases outside gene matches: 8. Germline V CDR1 and CDR2: SNHLY, FYNNEI. The CDR3 spans 15 residues. The CDR3 DNA reads as TGTGCCAGCAGTGAGGGAGCGGGGGCCGTGGATACGCAGTATTTT. Its translation: CASSEGAGAVDTQYF.

Points on this clone: Additional DNA sequences in this sample encode the identical CDR3. V is TRBV18 and J is TRBJ2-3, with D possibly being TRBD2 (5 bases). V lost 1 base and J lost 0, with 8 bases in between. The CDR3 sequence is 15 residues long. Germline CDR1 KGHSH, CDR2 LQKENI. The CDR3 DNA is TGTGCCAGCTCACCACAGGGAGCTAGCACAGATACGCAGTATTTT. Translation gives CASSPQGASTDTQYF.

The rearrangement links TRBV5-6 to TRBJ2-7; tentatively, D is TRBD1 or TRBD2 (7 bases each). V was cut by 4 bases and J by 2 bases, with 10 bases left in between. The germline CDR1 and CDR2 sequences are SGHDT and YYEEEE. This CDR3 is built from 13 residues. CDR3 sequence (DNA): TGTGCCAGCAGCCAGGGGGGGCCCTACGAGCAGTACTTC. It yields the protein CASSQGGPYEQYF.

This sequence joins TRBV7-2 and TRBJ2-4, with D perhaps TRBD1 (6 bases). Germline CDR1 reads SGHTA; CDR2 reads FQGNSA. Trimming removed 4 bases from V and 0 bases from J, with 13 bases in between. This CDR3 has 16 amino acids. CDR3: CASSSTGSLAKNIQYF. DNA of the CDR3: TGTGCCAGCAGCTCTACAGGGTCCCTAGCCAAAAACATTCAGTACTTC.

The chain recombines TRBV9 with TRBJ1-2; TRBD1 agrees at 8 bases. The junction had 14 bases not matched to a gene; V was cut back by 4 bases and J by 6 bases. Germline CDR1 is SGDLS and CDR2 is YYNGEE. CDR3 length: 16 residues. Here the CDR3 DNA reads TGTGCCAGCAGCCTCTCAACCCCGGGACAGGCTGATGGCTACACCTTC. Translated, it gives CASSLSTPGQADGYTF.

The chain recombines TRBV5-5 with TRBJ2-7, with 10 bases lining up with TRBD2. J lost 0 bases, V lost 1 base, and 7 bases had no gene match. Germline values: CDR1 SGHKS, CDR2 YYEKEE (reference sequence). The CDR3 length is 17 residues. The CDR3 nucleotides read TGTGCCAGCAGCTTGTTTAGCGGGGGGCCCCTCTCCTACGAGCAGTACTTC. This gives the protein CASSLFSGGPLSYEQYF.

The rearrangement joins TRBV28 to TRBJ1-3; D perhaps matches TRBD1 (5 bases). Trimming left V 1 base short and J 0 bases short, with 10 bases between. The CDR3 runs to 16 residues. Germline values: CDR1 MDHEN, CDR2 SYDVKM. The chain's CDR3 is CASSLFQGSSGNTIYF. As DNA, the CDR3 is TGTGCCAGCAGTTTATTTCAGGGTTCCTCTGGAAACACCATATATTTT.

The V call is TRBV4-2, the J call TRBJ2-3, with D perhaps matching TRBD1 or TRBD2 (6 bases each). Germline V lookup: CDR1 LGHNA, CDR2 YNFKEQ. This CDR3 region has 16 residues. Trimming took 1 base from V and 1 from J, leaving 12 bases between them. The CDR3 protein is CASSQVPGARTDTQYF. The CDR3 region has the DNA TGTGCCAGCAGCCAAGTCCCGGGGGCGCGCACAGATACGCAGTATTTT.

The CDR3 reads CASSTWTVSTNEQFF. CDR3 DNA sequence: TGTGCCAGTAGTACCTGGACCGTCTCGACCAATGAGCAGTTCTTC. The chain combines TRBV19 with TRBJ2-1; the D is unclear. The CDR3 extends over 15 amino acids. The V gene lost 4 bases and the J gene lost 6 bases, with 16 bases spanning the gap. In germline, CDR1 is LNHDA, CDR2 SQIVND (reference sequence).

J is TRBJ1-5 and V is TRBV6-5; TRBD1 is a possible D gene (5 bases). Trimming cost V 7 bases and J 6 bases, with 13 bases left between them. This CDR3 region has 13 residues. The germline V gene encodes CDR1 MNHEY and CDR2 SVGAGI. The CDR3 DNA sequence: TGTGCCAGCATCCTATATAGGGGTCAGCCCCAGCATTTT. This encodes CASILYRGQPQHF.

This clone was counted once. The chain uses TRBV6-5 and TRBJ2-4; 10 nucleotides line up with TRBD2. From germline, CDR1 is MNHEY and CDR2 SVGAGI. This CDR3 contains 15 residues. V lost 6 bases to trimming and J lost 6 bases; unmatched junction nucleotides: 8. The CDR3 is CASSALSGGLNIQYF. CDR3 nucleotides: TGTGCCAGCAGCGCTCTTAGCGGGGGGCTAAACATTCAGTACTTC.

V is TRBV19 and J is TRBJ2-1, with 8 bases fitting TRBD2. V trimming: 9 bases; J trimming: 2 bases; junction bases outside the gene matches: 6. Germline CDR1 is LNHDA and CDR2 is SQIVND (reference sequence). This CDR3 comprises 14 residues. The CDR3 loop is CASEGLDTYNEQFF. The CDR3 DNA follows: TGTGCCAGCGAGGGACTAGATACCTACAATGAGCAGTTCTTC.

This chain uses TRBV28 with TRBJ2-2, with D unresolved. The CDR3 totals 14 residues. Trimming shortened V by 3 bases and J by 1 base, and 6 bases separated the two germline ends. CDR1 and CDR2 from the germline V gene are MDHEN and SYDVKM. CDR3 bases: TGTGCCAGCAGTTTCGACGGGAACACCGGGGAGCTGTTTTTT. It specifies CASSFDGNTGELFF. The variable domain in full, with the rest retrieved from reference TRBV28 and TRBJ2-2, is DVKVTQSSRYLVKRTGEKVFLECVQDMDHENMFWYRQDPGLGLRLIYFSYDVKMKEKGDIPEGYSVSREKKERFSLILESASTNQTSMYLCASSFDGNTGELFFGEGSRLTVL.

This chain connects TRBV19 to TRBJ1-5; unclear D gene. Trimming shortened V by 5 bases and J by 0 bases, and 17 bases separated the two germline ends. The length of the CDR3 is 17 residues. Per the germline V gene, CDR1 is LNHDA and CDR2 is SQIVND (reference sequence). CDR3 sequence: CASSSWTDYHSNQPQHF. The CDR3 coding sequence is TGTGCCAGTAGTTCATGGACGGACTACCATAGCAATCAGCCCCAGCATTTT.

This chain uses TRBV28 with TRBJ1-1, with TRBD1 identical over 9 bases. CDR3 length: 12 residues. V dropped 8 bases and J dropped 12; count of bases not matched to a gene: 10. Germline loops: CDR1 MDHEN, CDR2 SYDVKM. CDR3 sequence reads: CASGERDRVTFF. CDR3 DNA sequence: TGTGCCAGCGGGGAAAGGGACAGGGTAACTTTCTTT.

This chain uses TRBV16 with TRBJ1-4; the D gene is possibly TRBD1 (5 bases). V lost 2 bases and J 0 bases, leaving 13 bases between the germline ends. Germline V CDR1 and CDR2: KGHSY, FQNENV. CDR3 length: 17 amino acids. The DNA for the CDR3 is TGTGCCAGCAGCCAAGGAGTAGCAGGGCCAACTAATGAAAAACTGTTTTTT. Translation: CASSQGVAGPTNEKLFF.

V is TRBV28 and J is TRBJ1-3; 10 bases agree with TRBD1. The CDR3 length is 16 residues. V trimming: 6 bases; J trimming: 2 bases; junction bases outside the gene matches: 7. CDR1 and CDR2 from the germline V gene are MDHEN and SYDVKM. DNA of the CDR3: TGTGCCAGCAGGATGACAGGGGGCGTCCCTGGAAACACCATATATTTT. Translating it yields CASRMTGGVPGNTIYF.

In its sample, this clone was seen a few times. This chain connects TRBV27 to TRBJ1-6; D remains ambiguous. The CDR3 sequence is 14 residues long. Germline CDR1 MNHEY, CDR2 SMNVEV (reference sequence). V lost 6 bases, J lost 6 bases, and 12 bases lay in between. CDR3 bases: TGTGCCAGCAGGGTGAAGAGTTCTAATTCACCCCTCCACTTT. Its translation is CASRVKSSNSPLHF.

A few counts support this clone. The V and J genes are TRBV7-2 and TRBJ2-3; 12 bases are a match to TRBD2. CDR1 is SGHTA, CDR2 FQGNSA, per germline. The CDR3 length is 17 residues. V was clipped by 3 bases and J by 0 bases; unmatched bases: 4. The CDR3 here is CASSLTSGGSSTDTQYF. The CDR3 nucleotides are TGTGCCAGCAGCTTGACTAGCGGGGGAAGTAGCACAGATACGCAGTATTTT.

This clone was seen a single time. The chain employs TRBV6-1 and TRBJ2-3; no firm D call. The germline V gene has CDR1 MNHNS and CDR2 SASEGT. There are 12 residues in the CDR3. V was trimmed by 3 bases and J by 4 bases, leaving 5 bases between them. This CDR3 reads CASSDVSDTQYF. For the CDR3, the DNA is TGTGCCAGCAGTGATGTGTCAGATACGCAGTATTTT.